A single sample gave rise to the 15 T cell receptor beta chains below, sequenced in a study of blood T cell repertoires in COVID-19. Here immunoSEQ multiplex PCR was the method, and the copy in TCRdb shows in-frame clones only, minus some. This table has 360,000 or so clones, around four fifths appearing once. The sample taken for sequencing was PBMCs or T cells enriched from blood (not recorded which). All receptors come from a woman in her fifties or sixties who had recovered from COVID-19.

V usage is TRBV7-2 and J usage is TRBJ1-1; D is undetermined. Trimming left V 5 bases short and J 4 bases short, with 14 bases between. Germline V lookup: CDR1 SGHTA, CDR2 FQGNSA. The length of the CDR3 is 14 residues. The CDR3 bases are TGTGCCAGCAGCGCACGCAGAGGCGGCACTGAAGCTTTCTTT. Its translation is CASSARRGGTEAFF.

V and J are TRBV6-2 or TRBV6-3 and TRBJ1-5; 10 bases line up with TRBD1. The CDR3 runs to 16 residues. Germline V gene data show CDR1 as MNHEY and CDR2 as SVGEGT. After removal of 2 bases from V and 4 bases from J, the junction contained 5 bases not matched to a gene. This CDR3 reads CASSYLGTGDNQPQHF. CDR3 sequence (DNA): TGTGCCAGCAGTTACCTTGGGACAGGGGATAATCAGCCCCAGCATTTT.

The chain joins TRBV7-9 to TRBJ2-6; the D gene is possibly TRBD2 (5 bases). The ends were cut back, 3 bases at V and 2 bases at J, with 11 bases in the middle. This CDR3 contains 16 residues. CDR1 is SEHNR, CDR2 FQNEAQ, per germline (reference sequence). In nucleotides, the CDR3 is TGTGCCAGCAGCTTCGGGGTGTGGGCTGGGGCCAACGTCCTGACTTTC. Translating it yields CASSFGVWAGANVLTF. Drawing the rest from reference TRBV7-9 and TRBJ2-6, the complete variable domain is DTGVSQNPRHKITKRGQNVTFRCDPISEHNRLYWYRQTLGQGPEFLTYFQNEAQLEKSRLLSDRFSAERPKGSFSTLEIQRTEQGDSAMYLCASSFGVWAGANVLTFGAGSRLTVL.

V is TRBV5-4 and J is TRBJ1-2, with a weak D call TRBD1 (5 bases). Germline CDR1 is SGHNT and CDR2 is YYREEE (reference sequence). The CDR3 loop spans 15 amino acids. V was trimmed by 6 bases and J by 4 bases, leaving 19 bases between them. CDR3 sequence: CASKVAVRDLYGYTF. CDR3 coding DNA: TGTGCCAGCAAGGTTGCGGTCAGGGATCTCTATGGCTACACCTTC.

This chain joins TRBV6-5 and TRBJ1-5; D may be TRBD1 (5 bases). This CDR3 has 15 residues. Germline V lookup: CDR1 MNHEY, CDR2 SVGAGI. Trimming stripped 2 bases from V and 0 bases from J, with 8 bases between. The CDR3 here is CASSYVQGSNQPQHF. Here the CDR3 DNA reads TGTGCCAGCAGTTACGTGCAGGGTAGCAATCAGCCCCAGCATTTT.

The rearrangement links TRBV19 to TRBJ1-1, with 11 bases fitting TRBD1. The CDR3 consists of 16 residues. With V trimmed by 9 bases and J by 2 bases, 11 bases remained unmatched. CDR1 and CDR2 (germline): LNHDA, SQIVND (reference sequence). The CDR3 loop reads CASRAWTGGGNTEAFF. CDR3 bases: TGTGCCAGCCGCGCCTGGACAGGGGGCGGAAACACTGAAGCTTTCTTT.

This chain connects TRBV12-2 to TRBJ1-6; the table's D call TRBD1 went unverified against the DNA. TRBV12-2 is flagged as a pseudogene. The CDR3 runs to 17 residues. CDR3 DNA sequence: TGTGCAAGTCGCGAGCGACAGGGTAGCTCCTATAATTCACCCCTCCACTTT. The encoded protein is CASRERQGSSYNSPLHF.

This rearrangement joins TRBV19 to TRBJ1-6, with TRBD1 matching 7 bases. Trimming cost V 7 bases and J 8 bases; bases outside gene matches: 8. Germline V gene lookup returns CDR1 LNHDA and CDR2 SQIVND (reference sequence). CDR3 length: 14 residues. CDR3 in DNA: TGTGCCAGTACCCTGACAGGGCGGGATTCACCCCTCCACTTT. Translation: CASTLTGRDSPLHF.

A word on this clone: Within the sample, other DNA sequences also encode this same CDR3. This chain uses TRBV4-3 with TRBJ1-2; the match to TRBD1 covers 12 bases. CDR3 length equals 15 residues. After removal of 1 base from V and 8 bases from J, the junction contained 5 bases not matched to a gene. Germline CDR1 is LGHNA and CDR2 is YSLEER. The CDR3 bases are TGCGCCAGCAGCCAAGCGGGACAGGGGGCTCGGGGCTACACCTTC. Translated: CASSQAGQGARGYTF.

This chain joins TRBV6-2 or TRBV6-3 and TRBJ2-1; the match to TRBD2 covers 7 bases. V lost 2 bases and J lost 13; bases outside the gene matches: 5. The germline V gene encodes CDR1 MNHEY and CDR2 SVGEGT. This CDR3 has 12 residues. CDR3 DNA sequence: TGTGCCAGCAGTTACGGGGGGGAATTACAGTTCTTC. Its protein product is CASSYGGELQFF.

This chain uses TRBV29-1 with TRBJ1-1, with D possibly matching TRBD1 (6 bases). Germline loops: CDR1 SQVTM, CDR2 ANQGSEA. The CDR3 is 13 residues long. Trimming stripped 7 bases from V and 4 bases from J, with 16 bases between. The CDR3 DNA reads TGCAGCGCAATACAGGGAGGGGTCACTGAAGCTTTCTTT. Its protein product is CSAIQGGVTEAFF.

This clone was seen a few times. J is TRBJ1-1 and V is TRBV3-1 (or the pseudogene TRBV3-2), with 8 bases that match TRBD1. The V and J ends lost 1 base and 6 bases, in that order; junction bases with no gene match: 7. The germline V gene has CDR1 LGHDT and CDR2 YNNKEL (reference sequence). This CDR3 is 15 amino acids long. The CDR3 protein is CASSQGARGLAEAFF. CDR3 coding DNA: TGTGCCAGCAGCCAAGGAGCCAGGGGGCTGGCTGAAGCTTTCTTT.

The gene calls are TRBV29-1 and TRBJ1-1, with 8 positions matching TRBD1. Germline-derived CDR1 and CDR2 are SQVTM and ANQGSEA. This CDR3 region has 14 residues. The trim removed 6 bases at V and 5 bases at J, leaving 11 bases unmatched. CDR3 nucleotides: TGCAGCGTAGGTGGAGGACAGGGCGAGACTGAAGCTTTCTTT. Translation: CSVGGGQGETEAFF.

V usage is TRBV24-1 and J usage is TRBJ1-4; 11 bases match TRBD1. The CDR3 runs to 15 residues. J lost 9 bases, V lost 4 bases, and 6 bases had no gene match. Germline CDR1 reads KGHDR; CDR2 reads SFDVKD. Here the CDR3 DNA reads TGTGCCACCAGTGAATGGACAGGGGGCGGTAAAAAACTGTTTTTT. Protein: CATSEWTGGGKKLFF.

The V and J genes are TRBV7-2 and TRBJ1-2, with 9 positions matching TRBD1. CDR3 length: 15 residues. V was clipped by 5 bases and J by 0 bases; unmatched bases: 4. CDR1 is SGHTA, CDR2 FQGNSA, per germline. The CDR3 nucleotides are TGTGCCAGCAGCATACAGGGGGCTGCTAACTATGGCTACACCTTC. This gives the protein CASSIQGAANYGYTF.